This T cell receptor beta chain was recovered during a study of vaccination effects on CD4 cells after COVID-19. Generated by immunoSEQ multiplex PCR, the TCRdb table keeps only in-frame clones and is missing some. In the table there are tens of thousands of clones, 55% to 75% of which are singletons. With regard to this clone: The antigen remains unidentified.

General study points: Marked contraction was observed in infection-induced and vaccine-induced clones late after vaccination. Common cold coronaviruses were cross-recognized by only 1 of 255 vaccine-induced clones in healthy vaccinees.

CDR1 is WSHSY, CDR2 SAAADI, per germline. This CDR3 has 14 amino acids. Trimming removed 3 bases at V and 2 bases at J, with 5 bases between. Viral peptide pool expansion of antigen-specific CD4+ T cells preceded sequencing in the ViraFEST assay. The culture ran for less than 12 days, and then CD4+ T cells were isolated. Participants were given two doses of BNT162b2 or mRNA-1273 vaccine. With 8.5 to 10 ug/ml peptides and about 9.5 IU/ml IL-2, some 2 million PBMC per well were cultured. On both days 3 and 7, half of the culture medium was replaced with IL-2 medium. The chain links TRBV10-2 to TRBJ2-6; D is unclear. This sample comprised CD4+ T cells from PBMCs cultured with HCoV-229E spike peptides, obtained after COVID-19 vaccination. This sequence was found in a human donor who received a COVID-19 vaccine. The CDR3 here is CASSDGAGANVLTF. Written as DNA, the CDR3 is TGCGCCAGCAGTGACGGTGCTGGGGCCAACGTCCTGACTTTC.